The present T cell receptor beta chain was sequenced within a study of blood T cell repertoires in COVID-19. Study as a whole: Some COVID-19 samples were acute and others convalescent; all came from the United States, Italy and Spain. Sources were T cells, B-cell-depleted T cells, or PBMCs; the material itself was cDNA or gDNA.

Per the original methods: The authors estimated nucleated cell counts from reference gene primer amplification. Using immunoSEQ multiplex PCR, the repertoire was profiled, and TCRdb retains in-frame clones only, with some absent. The D gene and trimming were derived from the DNA, and the V and J assignments and clone size from that table. The data hold 140,000 to 150,000 clones, with roughly 90% observed a single time. Looked up from germline, CDR1 is SGHRS and CDR2 is YFSETQ. The CDR3 runs 13 residues. Between the trimmed V and J ends, which lost 1 base and 11 bases, there was a span of 15 bases. The sequence was collected from a woman aged 45-60 years with acute or convalescent COVID-19. What was sequenced was peripheral blood. The V call is TRBV5-1, the J call TRBJ1-1, with D perhaps matching TRBD1 (6 bases). The CDR3 loop reads CASSLTGGQDAFF. CDR3 coding DNA: TGCGCCAGCAGCTTGACCGGGGGGCAGGATGCTTTCTTT. Variable domain in full (rest from reference TRBV5-1 and TRBJ1-1): KAGVTQTPRYLIKTRGQQVTLSCSPISGHRSVSWYQQTPGQGLQFLFEYFSETQRNKGNFPGRFSGRQFSNSRSEMNVSTLELGDSALYLCASSLTGGQDAFFGQGTRLTVV.